The 29 T cell receptor beta chains presented below share a single source sample, sequenced in a study of T cell responses to AZD1222 COVID-19 vaccine. The protocol was immunoSEQ multiplex PCR, while the TCRdb copy is restricted to in-frame clones and leaves out a portion. The sample records some 180,000 clones, about 93% being singletons. The sequencing here drew on peripheral blood, taken 28 days after the second dose of the MenACWY control vaccine. The source of these receptors is an adult who received the MenACWY meningococcal vaccine as a control.

The chain recombines TRBV9 with TRBJ1-2; a weak D match, TRBD1 (5 bases). CDR3 length: 15 residues. CDR1 SGDLS and CDR2 YYNGEE come from the germline V gene. The V and J ends lost 0 bases and 0 bases respectively, with 9 bases between them. CDR3: CASSVEWGSNYGYTF. CDR3 sequence (DNA): TGTGCCAGCAGCGTAGAATGGGGGTCTAACTATGGCTACACCTTC.

This chain uses TRBV6-1 with TRBJ1-2, with 9 bases fitting TRBD1. V shed 2 bases and J 7 bases; nucleotides not matched to a gene: 11. CDR1 and CDR2 from the germline V gene are MNHNS and SASEGT. The length of the CDR3 is 16 residues. As DNA, the CDR3 is TGTGCCAGCAGTGAAAGAACGGACAGGGGTGGAGGTGGCTACACCTTC. Its translation: CASSERTDRGGGGYTF.

The CDR3 sequence: CASSLDASGNTIYF. CDR3 coding DNA: TGTGCCAGCAGCTTAGATGCCTCTGGAAACACCATATATTTT. The chain uses TRBV11-3 and TRBJ1-3; D is unresolved. Per germline, CDR1 SGHNT and CDR2 YENEEA. Trimming removed 0 bases at V and 0 bases at J, with 3 bases between. The CDR3 runs 14 residues.

The chain is built from TRBV7-6 and TRBJ1-1, with TRBD1 matching over 8 bases. The CDR3 sequence is 14 residues long. Germline V CDR1 and CDR2: SGHVS, FNYEAQ. Trimming at V came to 4 bases and at J to 3 bases, leaving 4 bases not matched to a gene. The CDR3 spells CASSSKTGDTEAFF. CDR3 bases: TGTGCCAGCAGCTCAAAGACAGGGGACACTGAAGCTTTCTTT.

This rearrangement joins TRBV5-1 to TRBJ1-1, with no clear D. The CDR3 runs to 14 residues. Germline assignment: CDR1 SGHRS and CDR2 YFSETQ. The V end was cut by 2 bases, the J end by 5 bases, with 13 bases between. CDR3 loop: CASSLTRTGTEAFF. CDR3 nucleotide sequence: TGCGCCAGCAGCTTAACACGGACGGGTACTGAAGCTTTCTTT.

The CDR3 coding sequence is TGTGCCAGCAGCTCCGCTTTCATGAGGGTTAAAGGGGGCTACACCTTC. It codes for CASSSAFMRVKGGYTF. This sequence joins TRBV11-2 and TRBJ1-2; D remains ambiguous. Germline CDR1 is SGHAT and CDR2 is FQNNGV. The CDR3 is 16 amino acids. The V end lost 4 bases, the J end lost 8 bases, and 23 bases lay between the germline ends.

This chain uses TRBV11-2 with TRBJ2-3, with a tentative D call TRBD1 (6 bases). Germline CDR1 and CDR2: SGHAT and FQNNGV. The CDR3 contains 17 residues. V was cut by 1 base and J by 3 bases, with 17 bases left in between. The CDR3 DNA sequence: TGTGCCAGCAGCTTAGCAGGTCTGGGGGCTTGGACAGATACGCAGTATTTT. It specifies CASSLAGLGAWTDTQYF.

CDR3 bases: TGTGCCAGCAGCTACCCCAAAGGATTGACAGATATGTACCAAGAGACCCAGTACTTC. Translation gives CASSYPKGLTDMYQETQYF. The chain is built from TRBV2 and TRBJ2-5; D is possibly TRBD1 (5 bases). CDR3 size: 19 residues. The germline V gene encodes CDR1 SNHLY and CDR2 FYNNEI. The V end was cut by 6 bases, the J end by 0 bases, with 26 bases between.

The V call is TRBV27, the J call TRBJ2-2; D may be TRBD1 (5 bases). CDR1 MNHEY and CDR2 SMNVEV come from the germline V gene (reference sequence). The CDR3 consists of 13 residues. The germline V and J ends were trimmed by 6 bases and 5 bases, with 10 bases remaining between them. CDR3 DNA sequence: TGTGCCAGCAGGCTGAAGGGGACCGGGGAGCTGTTTTTT. Residues: CASRLKGTGELFF.

The chain is built from TRBV4-1 and TRBJ2-1; 8 nucleotides match TRBD2. The CDR3 runs to 16 residues. V shed 0 bases and J 7 bases; nucleotides not matched to a gene: 8. Germline loops: CDR1 MGHRA, CDR2 YSYEKL. CDR3 coding DNA: TGCGCCAGCAGCCAAGAGGGTGGTAGCGGGGTAAATGAGCAGTTCTTC. Translation: CASSQEGGSGVNEQFF.

This clone was recorded once. The rearrangement joins TRBV25-1 to TRBJ2-7; 8 positions match TRBD1. This CDR3 comprises 13 residues. V shed 6 bases, J shed 6 bases, and the junction held 7 bases outside the gene matches. Per germline, CDR1 MGHDK and CDR2 SYGVNS. The CDR3 loop is CASSRTGQGEQYF. CDR3 in DNA: TGTGCCAGCAGCCGGACAGGGCAAGGCGAGCAGTACTTC.

The gene calls are TRBV28 and TRBJ1-2, with 7 positions matching TRBD1. Germline values: CDR1 MDHEN, CDR2 SYDVKM. V lost 2 bases and J lost 8; bases outside the gene matches: 8. The CDR3 has 14 residues. The CDR3 spells CASSLGDSWGGYTF. For the CDR3, the DNA is TGTGCCAGCAGTTTAGGGGACAGCTGGGGCGGCTACACCTTC.

The chain uses TRBV2 and TRBJ1-5, with a tentative D call TRBD1 (5 bases). This CDR3 contains 14 residues. Per germline, CDR1 SNHLY and CDR2 FYNNEI. With 5 bases removed from V and 1 base from J, the gap between germline ends came to 9 bases. In DNA, the CDR3 is TGTGCCAGCAGTCGCGGGGCAAGCAATCAGCCCCAGCATTTT. This codes for CASSRGASNQPQHF.

The rearrangement uses TRBV19 and TRBJ1-5; 7 bases are a match to TRBD1. The CDR3 loop spans 14 amino acids. Germline lookup yields CDR1 LNHDA and CDR2 SQIVND (reference sequence). Trimming at V came to 9 bases and at J to 6 bases, leaving 11 bases not matched to a gene. The CDR3 protein is CASKQGIVSQPQHF. In DNA, the CDR3 is TGTGCCAGCAAACAGGGGATAGTCTCTCAGCCCCAGCATTTT.

The V and J genes are TRBV29-1 and TRBJ2-1; weak D call: TRBD2 (5 bases). The germline CDR1 and CDR2 sequences are SQVTM and ANQGSEA. Trimming removed 1 base from V and 2 bases from J, with 15 bases in between. CDR3 length: 16 amino acids. Here the CDR3 reads CSVEGAGQIAYNEQFF. The DNA of the CDR3 is TGCAGCGTTGAAGGGGCGGGTCAGATCGCCTACAATGAGCAGTTCTTC.

The rearrangement uses TRBV30 and TRBJ1-1; possible D gene TRBD1, 6 bases. The CDR3 spans 14 residues. V gave up 2 bases and J gave up 1 base, with 11 bases separating them. Germline values: CDR1 GTSNPN, CDR2 SVGIG (reference sequence). The CDR3 sequence: CAWSRGLRNTEAFF. CDR3 DNA: TGTGCCTGGAGTCGGGGGCTGAGGAACACTGAAGCTTTCTTT.

The rearrangement uses TRBV5-1 and TRBJ2-5, with D perhaps being TRBD1 or TRBD2 (5 bases each). Germline lookup yields CDR1 SGHRS and CDR2 YFSETQ. V dropped 7 bases and J dropped 4 bases, with 23 bases sitting between them. This CDR3 is built from 16 residues. The CDR3 DNA reads TGCGCCAGCTCCCCTGGGTACGACCGGGGACGAGAGACCCAGTACTTC. It is translated as CASSPGYDRGRETQYF.

This chain uses TRBV5-6 with TRBJ1-2; TRBD1 matches 10 bases. The V gene end was trimmed by 5 bases and the J gene end by 4 bases; junction bases not matched to a gene: 8. This CDR3 region has 15 residues. The germline gives CDR1 SGHDT, CDR2 YYEEEE. CDR3 nucleotides: TGTGCCAGCAGGCCAAGACAGGGGGCCAGCTATGGCTACACCTTC. Translation gives CASRPRQGASYGYTF.

The V call is TRBV7-2, the J call TRBJ1-2; D remains unclear. V lost 1 base, J lost 6 bases, and 9 bases lay in between. The germline CDR1 and CDR2 sequences are SGHTA and FQGNSA. This CDR3 has 13 residues. CDR3 in amino acids: CASSLGTKDGYTF. DNA for the CDR3: TGTGCCAGCAGCTTAGGGACTAAAGATGGCTACACCTTC.

This sequence joins TRBV6-5 and TRBJ1-2; D perhaps matches TRBD1 (5 bases). Germline V lookup: CDR1 MNHEY, CDR2 SVGAGI. V shed 6 bases and J shed 8 bases, with 16 bases lying between them. This CDR3 is 13 amino acids long. For the CDR3, the DNA is TGTGCCAGCAGGCCCGGACCCGGGGGAGGCTACACCTTC. Translating it yields CASRPGPGGGYTF.

This chain links TRBV6-6 with TRBJ1-1, with TRBD1 identical over 8 bases. The trim removed 4 bases at V and 1 base at J, leaving 2 bases unmatched. CDR1 and CDR2 (germline): MNHNY, SVGAGI (reference sequence). The CDR3 length is 14 residues. The CDR3 loop reads CASSWTGRNTEAFF. The CDR3 DNA reads as TGTGCCAGCAGTTGGACAGGGAGGAACACTGAAGCTTTCTTT.

The gene calls are TRBV5-1 and TRBJ2-3, with D maybe TRBD2 (6 bases). The CDR3 has 18 residues. Germline V gene lookup returns CDR1 SGHRS and CDR2 YFSETQ. The V end was cut by 0 bases, the J end by 2 bases, with 19 bases between. The CDR3 reads CASSLVALGAGTTDTQYF. CDR3 DNA: TGCGCCAGCAGCTTGGTTGCCCTCGGCGCGGGGACCACAGATACGCAGTATTTT.

J is TRBJ1-1 and V is TRBV5-4, with D tentatively TRBD1 (6 bases). Germline CDR1 SGHNT, CDR2 YYREEE (reference sequence). V was clipped by 3 bases and J by 5 bases, with 17 bases between them. The CDR3 is 15 residues long. The chain's CDR3 is CASSWSGGAWTEAFF. The CDR3, as DNA: TGTGCCAGCAGCTGGTCCGGGGGCGCGTGGACTGAAGCTTTCTTT.

The genes are TRBV6-6 and TRBJ1-1; D is possibly TRBD1 (5 bases). The CDR3 loop spans 13 amino acids. Germline CDR1 MNHNY, CDR2 SVGAGI (reference sequence). Trimming pared 5 bases from V and 5 bases from J, leaving 12 bases between. The CDR3 reads CASSQGRGTEAFF. Here the CDR3 DNA reads TGTGCCAGCAGTCAGGGTAGGGGAACTGAAGCTTTCTTT.

The CDR3 nucleotides read TGTGCCAGCAGCTTGGATAGGATATATGAAGCTTTCTTT. Translating it yields CASSLDRIYEAFF. This chain links TRBV5-6 with TRBJ1-1; no definite D call. Germline V CDR1 and CDR2: SGHDT, YYEEEE. The CDR3 totals 13 residues. The ends were cut back, 0 bases at V and 7 bases at J, with 10 bases in the middle.

The gene calls are TRBV3-1 (or the pseudogene TRBV3-2) and TRBJ1-2; 11 bases match TRBD1. Germline loops: CDR1 LGHDT, CDR2 YNNKEL (reference sequence). The CDR3 length is 19 residues. V was pared by 2 bases and J by 5 bases, with 16 bases of the junction left unmatched. As DNA, the CDR3 is TGTGCCAGCAGCCAACCCACGGGACAGGGGGTTTTCCTCACTTATGGCTACACCTTC. It translates to CASSQPTGQGVFLTYGYTF.

The chain links TRBV11-2 to TRBJ2-5, with 9 bases fitting TRBD2. CDR1 is SGHAT, CDR2 FQNNGV, per germline. V gave up 0 bases and J gave up 5 bases; unmatched junction bases: 4. CDR3 length equals 15 residues. CDR3 loop: CASSLEPSGVETQYF. The CDR3 coding sequence is TGTGCCAGCAGCTTAGAGCCTAGCGGGGTGGAGACCCAGTACTTC.

The chain recombines TRBV6-6 with TRBJ1-5, with D perhaps TRBD1 (5 bases). The CDR3 is 14 residues long. Trimming cost V 2 bases and J 4 bases, with 9 bases left between them. Germline V lookup: CDR1 MNHNY, CDR2 SVGAGI (reference sequence). The chain's CDR3 is CASSYREGNQPQHF. The DNA of the CDR3 is TGTGCCAGCAGTTACAGGGAGGGGAATCAGCCCCAGCATTTT.

The chain couples TRBV6-5 to TRBJ2-6, with D hard to call. V lost 7 bases, J lost 2 bases, and 12 bases lay in between. CDR3 size: 15 residues. The germline V gene has CDR1 MNHEY and CDR2 SVGAGI. The CDR3 loop is CASNGGSTGANVLTF. Here the CDR3 DNA reads TGTGCCAGCAATGGCGGATCTACTGGGGCCAACGTCCTGACTTTC.